This section outlines one TCR beta chain sequence together with its context. This entry is derived from a study of blood T cell repertoires in COVID-19. The CDR3 consists of 14 residues. With V trimmed by 4 bases and J by 5 bases, 8 bases remained unmatched. Germline V gene sequence: CDR1 SGHRS, CDR2 YFSETQ. Per the study methods: Estimation of nucleated cell counts relied on the amplification of reference gene primers. TCRdb keeps only in-frame clones here, not all; method: immunoSEQ multiplex PCR. Clone size and the V and J calls come from that table; the DNA yielded D and trimming. The sample contains hundreds of thousands of clones, about 88% of which appear only once.

The clonotype comes from a woman between 40 and 50 years old who had recovered from COVID-19. The chain has TRBV5-1 and TRBJ2-5, with 7 positions matching TRBD2. Material for sequencing was PBMCs or T cells enriched from blood (not recorded which). The CDR3 coding sequence is TGCGCCAGCAGCGCACGGACTAGTTTGGAGACCCAGTACTTC. Amino acid sequence: CASSARTSLETQYF.